Presented here are 27 T cell receptor beta chains from one specimen sequenced in a study of blood T cell repertoires in COVID-19. The repertoire was sequenced with immunoSEQ multiplex PCR; TCRdb's copy has only in-frame clones and lacks some. This sample has roughly 230,000 clones, with 88% found just once. Material for sequencing was peripheral blood. The receptors stem from a man aged 65-85 years with acute or convalescent COVID-19.

The chain employs TRBV19 and TRBJ1-1; 7 nucleotides agree with TRBD1. Germline loops: CDR1 LNHDA, CDR2 SQIVND (reference sequence). J gave up 6 bases and V 4 bases, and 2 bases lay outside the gene matches. The CDR3 is 12 residues long. Here the CDR3 DNA reads TGTGCCAGTAGTACAGGGGGGCCTGAAGCTTTCTTT. It codes for CASSTGGPEAFF.

The chain combines TRBV14 with TRBJ2-1; TRBD1 might be the D (6 bases). Trimming shortened V by 5 bases and J by 8 bases, and 10 bases separated the two germline ends. From germline, CDR1 is SGHDN and CDR2 FVKESK. The CDR3 has 12 amino acids. Written as DNA, the CDR3 is TGTGCCAGCAGCTTACAGGGCTATGAGCAGTTCTTC. Residues: CASSLQGYEQFF.

The genes are TRBV19 and TRBJ1-1; TRBD1 is a possible D gene (5 bases). Germline loops: CDR1 LNHDA, CDR2 SQIVND (reference sequence). V was pared by 7 bases and J by 3 bases, with 18 bases between. This CDR3 region has 15 residues. As DNA, the CDR3 is TGTGCCAGTACCCAGGGCGGAGTATGGGACACTGAAGCTTTCTTT. Encoded protein: CASTQGGVWDTEAFF. Variable domain in full (rest from reference TRBV19 and TRBJ1-1): DGGITQSPKYLFRKEGQNVTLSCEQNLNHDAMYWYRQDPGQGLRLIYYSQIVNDFQKGDIAEGYSVSREKKESFPLTVTSAQKNPTAFYLCASTQGGVWDTEAFFGQGTRLTVV.

The chain links TRBV19 to TRBJ2-2, with 7 bases aligning to TRBD2. CDR1 and CDR2 from the germline V gene are LNHDA and SQIVND (reference sequence). There are 15 residues in the CDR3. After removal of 7 bases from V and 7 bases from J, the junction contained 12 bases not matched to a gene. DNA of the CDR3: TGTGCCAGTAAACAGACTAGCTTAGGTGGCGGGGAGCTGTTTTTT. Residues: CASKQTSLGGGELFF.

The chain links TRBV4-2 to TRBJ2-2; perhaps TRBD2 as D (6 bases). The V gene's germline CDR1 is LGHNA and CDR2 YNFKEQ. The CDR3 contains 17 residues. V lost 0 bases and J 6 bases, leaving 17 bases between the germline ends. The CDR3 DNA is TGTGCCAGCAGCCAAGAAAGGCCGGGAGCCTTGTCCGGGGAGCTGTTTTTT. This gives the protein CASSQERPGALSGELFF.

The chain has TRBV19 and TRBJ1-5, with a possible D match to TRBD1 (5 bases). Germline CDR1 reads LNHDA; CDR2 reads SQIVND (reference sequence). CDR3 length: 14 amino acids. V was shortened by 3 bases and J by 5 bases, with 11 bases between the two germline ends. CDR3 sequence: CASSILGGDQPQHF. The CDR3 DNA follows: TGTGCCAGTAGTATTTTGGGAGGGGATCAGCCCCAGCATTTT. The full variable domain, its missing parts supplied by reference TRBV19 and TRBJ1-5, is DGGITQSPKYLFRKEGQNVTLSCEQNLNHDAMYWYRQDPGQGLRLIYYSQIVNDFQKGDIAEGYSVSREKKESFPLTVTSAQKNPTAFYLCASSILGGDQPQHFGDGTRLSIL.

The chain has TRBV5-1 and TRBJ1-6; 7 bases align to TRBD1. Trimming at V came to 0 bases and at J to 15 bases, leaving 6 bases not matched to a gene. CDR1 and CDR2 from the germline V gene are SGHRS and YFSETQ. This CDR3 comprises 13 residues. The CDR3 DNA sequence: TGCGCCAGCAGCTTGGGGCCGGGACAGATCCTCCACTTT. Translating it yields CASSLGPGQILHF.

The rearrangement joins TRBV6-5 to TRBJ2-1; 11 bases are a match to TRBD2. V gave up 11 bases and J gave up 9 bases; unmatched junction bases: 9. Per germline, CDR1 MNHEY and CDR2 SVGAGI. The CDR3 is 13 residues long. In DNA form, the CDR3 reads TGTGCCGGGAGACTAGCGGGATTAAGTGAGCAGTTCTTC. Its protein is CAGRLAGLSEQFF.

The J gene is TRBJ2-2, the V gene TRBV11-2; TRBD2 matches at 7 bases. The trim removed 1 base at V and 5 bases at J, leaving 4 bases unmatched. The CDR3 has 15 residues. Germline loops: CDR1 SGHAT, CDR2 FQNNGV. CDR3 in amino acids: CASSLGGRATGELFF. The CDR3, as DNA: TGTGCCAGCAGCTTAGGCGGGAGAGCTACCGGGGAGCTGTTTTTT.

The genes are TRBV7-3 and TRBJ2-5; TRBD2 is a possible D gene (6 bases). V gave up 5 bases and J gave up 5 bases, with 12 bases separating them. CDR3 size: 13 residues. From germline, CDR1 is SGHTA and CDR2 FQGTGA. Here the CDR3 DNA reads TGTGCCAGCAGCGGGACTCTGGGGGAGACCCAGTACTTC. As protein: CASSGTLGETQYF.

This sequence joins TRBV27 and TRBJ1-5; D possibly corresponds to TRBD1 (5 bases). Germline V gene lookup returns CDR1 MNHEY and CDR2 SMNVEV (reference sequence). Trimming shortened V by 10 bases and J by 7 bases, and 23 bases separated the two germline ends. This CDR3 contains 15 residues. The CDR3 loop reads CATSMSGALVQPQHF. For the CDR3, the DNA is TGTGCCACCTCAATGTCTGGGGCGTTAGTCCAGCCCCAGCATTTT.

A remark on this clone: Other DNA sequences of this sample code for an identical CDR3. This chain's CDR3 is CASSLGGGSYNEQFF. The CDR3 DNA reads as TGTGCCAGCAGCTTAGGAGGCGGCTCCTACAATGAGCAGTTCTTC. The rearrangement joins TRBV5-4 to TRBJ2-1; a weak D match, TRBD2 (5 bases). The CDR3 length is 15 residues. V gave up 2 bases and J gave up 0 bases, with 9 bases separating them. Germline values: CDR1 SGHNT, CDR2 YYREEE (reference sequence).

This clone was detected only once. This chain uses TRBV7-9 with TRBJ2-3; 11 nucleotides agree with TRBD2. The CDR3 is 19 amino acids. Trimming cost V 5 bases and J 2 bases; bases outside gene matches: 15. Germline loops: CDR1 SEHNR, CDR2 FQNEAQ (reference sequence). The CDR3 nucleotides read TGTGCCAGCAGCCCTACGAGTAGCGGGAGGGCCGGGATCACAGATACGCAGTATTTT. Translating gives CASSPTSSGRAGITDTQYF.

This clone was counted only a few times. The rearrangement uses TRBV11-2 and TRBJ1-1; D is unclear. There are 13 residues in the CDR3. Germline assignment: CDR1 SGHAT and CDR2 FQNNGV. The germline V and J ends were trimmed by 0 bases and 7 bases, with 9 bases remaining between them. CDR3 amino acids: CASSLDLPYEAFF. The DNA of the CDR3 is TGTGCCAGCAGCTTAGATTTACCCTATGAAGCTTTCTTT.

This chain connects TRBV19 to TRBJ2-2; 8 nucleotides match TRBD1. From germline, CDR1 is LNHDA and CDR2 SQIVND (reference sequence). The junction had 8 bases not matched to a gene; V was cut back by 3 bases and J by 5 bases. CDR3 length: 16 residues. CDR3 in amino acids: CASSISRTGFTGELFF. CDR3 in DNA: TGTGCCAGTAGTATTAGTAGGACAGGGTTTACCGGGGAGCTGTTTTTT.

The chain couples TRBV6-4 to TRBJ2-7, with 12 bases fitting TRBD1. Trimming cost V 10 bases and J 1 base; bases outside gene matches: 17. The germline gives CDR1 MRHNA, CDR2 SNTAGT. There are 18 residues in the CDR3. In DNA form, the CDR3 reads TGTGCCATTTGGGGCCCGGGACAGGGGGCATATTTTTCCTACGAGCAGTACTTC. It specifies CAIWGPGQGAYFSYEQYF.

The genes are TRBV5-6 and TRBJ1-5; perhaps TRBD1 as D (5 bases). V dropped 0 bases and J dropped 3 bases, with 7 bases sitting between them. CDR1 and CDR2 from the germline V gene are SGHDT and YYEEEE. The CDR3 is 14 amino acids. Written as DNA, the CDR3 is TGTGCCAGCAGCTTGGGGGGCCCCAATCAGCCCCAGCATTTT. It translates to CASSLGGPNQPQHF.

This chain uses TRBV11-3 with TRBJ2-1, with TRBD2 matching over 9 bases. Looked up from germline, CDR1 is SGHNT and CDR2 is YENEEA. This CDR3 comprises 13 residues. Trimming took 5 bases from V and 7 from J; bases not matched to a gene: 3. The DNA for the CDR3 is TGTGCCAGCAGCCTGGCGGGGGGGAATGAGCAGTTCTTC. This encodes CASSLAGGNEQFF. The full variable domain, completed using reference TRBV11-3 and TRBJ2-1, is EAGVVQSPRYKIIEKKQPVAFWCNPISGHNTLYWYLQNLGQGPELLIRYENEEAVDDSQLPKDRFSAERLKGVDSTLKIQPAELGDSAVYLCASSLAGGNEQFFGPGTRLTVL.

The rearrangement uses TRBV19 and TRBJ1-3; a possible D gene is TRBD1 (5 bases). Germline V gives CDR1 LNHDA, CDR2 SQIVND (reference sequence). V was trimmed by 4 bases and J by 0 bases, leaving 10 bases between them. The CDR3 runs 15 residues. CDR3 sequence: CASSTGDISGNTIYF. The CDR3 DNA sequence: TGTGCCAGTAGTACGGGGGATATCTCTGGAAACACCATATATTTT.

V and J are TRBV7-9 and TRBJ2-7; D ambiguous. CDR1 and CDR2 from the germline V gene are SEHNR and FQNEAQ (reference sequence). V was pared by 4 bases and J by 0 bases, with 7 bases between. The CDR3 sequence is 13 residues long. CDR3 coding DNA: TGTGCCAGCAGCTCACTCAACTCCTACGAGCAGTACTTC. Residues: CASSSLNSYEQYF.

In its sample, this clone was seen once. The V gene is TRBV4-3, the J gene TRBJ2-7; 11 positions match TRBD2. The V segment lost 0 bases and the J segment 7 bases; nucleotides outside the gene matches: 5. This CDR3 is built from 15 residues. Germline V gene data show CDR1 as LGHNA and CDR2 as YSLEER. The CDR3 coding sequence is TGCGCCAGCAGCCAAGAACTAGCGGGAGTCCGGGAGCAGTACTTC. This encodes CASSQELAGVREQYF.

V gene TRBV5-8 combines with J gene TRBJ2-1, with TRBD1 as a possible D gene (5 bases). This CDR3 contains 16 residues. Germline values: CDR1 SGHTS, CDR2 YDEGEE. The ends were cut back, 1 base at V and 5 bases at J, with 16 bases in the middle. The CDR3 loop is CASSLLRRATDNEQFF. CDR3 sequence (DNA): TGTGCCAGCAGCTTGTTGCGCAGGGCGACGGACAATGAGCAGTTCTTC.

This rearrangement joins TRBV7-6 to TRBJ2-2; 9 positions match TRBD1. The germline CDR1 and CDR2 sequences are SGHVS and FNYEAQ. There are 16 residues in the CDR3. Trimming cost V 5 bases and J 5 bases; bases outside gene matches: 9. The CDR3 loop is CASSGGTGPRTGELFF. The DNA for the CDR3 is TGTGCCAGCAGCGGCGGGACAGGGCCCCGGACCGGGGAGCTGTTTTTT.

The chain has TRBV5-6 and TRBJ1-1; D unclear. Looked up from germline, CDR1 is SGHDT and CDR2 is YYEEEE. CDR3 length: 12 residues. Trimming removed 3 bases from V and 0 bases from J, with 3 bases in between. The CDR3 nucleotides are TGTGCCAGCAGCTACTTGAACACTGAAGCTTTCTTT. This sequence encodes CASSYLNTEAFF.

CDR3 sequence reads: CASSIDRGTTNEKLFF. CDR3 DNA: TGTGCCAGCAGCATAGATCGGGGGACAACTAATGAAAAACTGTTTTTT. This chain uses TRBV7-9 with TRBJ1-4, with a possible D match to TRBD1 (5 bases). This CDR3 contains 16 residues. Germline V CDR1 and CDR2: SEHNR, FQNEAQ (reference sequence). Trimming removed 5 bases at V and 0 bases at J, with 13 bases between.

In its sample, this clone was seen a few times. The rearrangement links TRBV7-9 to TRBJ1-3; the D gene is possibly TRBD1 (5 bases). With 5 bases removed from V and 2 bases from J, the gap between germline ends came to 13 bases. From germline, CDR1 is SEHNR and CDR2 FQNEAQ (reference sequence). The CDR3 has 15 amino acids. Here the CDR3 reads CASSILGDTGNTIYF. The DNA of the CDR3 is TGTGCCAGCAGCATCTTAGGGGATACTGGAAACACCATATATTTT.

The CDR3: CASSLIGPNTGELFF. In nucleotides, the CDR3 is TGTGCCAGCAGCTTGATCGGTCCTAACACCGGGGAGCTGTTTTTT. The J gene is TRBJ2-2, the V gene TRBV5-6; D gene unclear. The CDR3 is 15 amino acids. The germline CDR1 and CDR2 sequences are SGHDT and YYEEEE. The V end was cut by 1 base, the J end by 2 bases, with 9 bases between.